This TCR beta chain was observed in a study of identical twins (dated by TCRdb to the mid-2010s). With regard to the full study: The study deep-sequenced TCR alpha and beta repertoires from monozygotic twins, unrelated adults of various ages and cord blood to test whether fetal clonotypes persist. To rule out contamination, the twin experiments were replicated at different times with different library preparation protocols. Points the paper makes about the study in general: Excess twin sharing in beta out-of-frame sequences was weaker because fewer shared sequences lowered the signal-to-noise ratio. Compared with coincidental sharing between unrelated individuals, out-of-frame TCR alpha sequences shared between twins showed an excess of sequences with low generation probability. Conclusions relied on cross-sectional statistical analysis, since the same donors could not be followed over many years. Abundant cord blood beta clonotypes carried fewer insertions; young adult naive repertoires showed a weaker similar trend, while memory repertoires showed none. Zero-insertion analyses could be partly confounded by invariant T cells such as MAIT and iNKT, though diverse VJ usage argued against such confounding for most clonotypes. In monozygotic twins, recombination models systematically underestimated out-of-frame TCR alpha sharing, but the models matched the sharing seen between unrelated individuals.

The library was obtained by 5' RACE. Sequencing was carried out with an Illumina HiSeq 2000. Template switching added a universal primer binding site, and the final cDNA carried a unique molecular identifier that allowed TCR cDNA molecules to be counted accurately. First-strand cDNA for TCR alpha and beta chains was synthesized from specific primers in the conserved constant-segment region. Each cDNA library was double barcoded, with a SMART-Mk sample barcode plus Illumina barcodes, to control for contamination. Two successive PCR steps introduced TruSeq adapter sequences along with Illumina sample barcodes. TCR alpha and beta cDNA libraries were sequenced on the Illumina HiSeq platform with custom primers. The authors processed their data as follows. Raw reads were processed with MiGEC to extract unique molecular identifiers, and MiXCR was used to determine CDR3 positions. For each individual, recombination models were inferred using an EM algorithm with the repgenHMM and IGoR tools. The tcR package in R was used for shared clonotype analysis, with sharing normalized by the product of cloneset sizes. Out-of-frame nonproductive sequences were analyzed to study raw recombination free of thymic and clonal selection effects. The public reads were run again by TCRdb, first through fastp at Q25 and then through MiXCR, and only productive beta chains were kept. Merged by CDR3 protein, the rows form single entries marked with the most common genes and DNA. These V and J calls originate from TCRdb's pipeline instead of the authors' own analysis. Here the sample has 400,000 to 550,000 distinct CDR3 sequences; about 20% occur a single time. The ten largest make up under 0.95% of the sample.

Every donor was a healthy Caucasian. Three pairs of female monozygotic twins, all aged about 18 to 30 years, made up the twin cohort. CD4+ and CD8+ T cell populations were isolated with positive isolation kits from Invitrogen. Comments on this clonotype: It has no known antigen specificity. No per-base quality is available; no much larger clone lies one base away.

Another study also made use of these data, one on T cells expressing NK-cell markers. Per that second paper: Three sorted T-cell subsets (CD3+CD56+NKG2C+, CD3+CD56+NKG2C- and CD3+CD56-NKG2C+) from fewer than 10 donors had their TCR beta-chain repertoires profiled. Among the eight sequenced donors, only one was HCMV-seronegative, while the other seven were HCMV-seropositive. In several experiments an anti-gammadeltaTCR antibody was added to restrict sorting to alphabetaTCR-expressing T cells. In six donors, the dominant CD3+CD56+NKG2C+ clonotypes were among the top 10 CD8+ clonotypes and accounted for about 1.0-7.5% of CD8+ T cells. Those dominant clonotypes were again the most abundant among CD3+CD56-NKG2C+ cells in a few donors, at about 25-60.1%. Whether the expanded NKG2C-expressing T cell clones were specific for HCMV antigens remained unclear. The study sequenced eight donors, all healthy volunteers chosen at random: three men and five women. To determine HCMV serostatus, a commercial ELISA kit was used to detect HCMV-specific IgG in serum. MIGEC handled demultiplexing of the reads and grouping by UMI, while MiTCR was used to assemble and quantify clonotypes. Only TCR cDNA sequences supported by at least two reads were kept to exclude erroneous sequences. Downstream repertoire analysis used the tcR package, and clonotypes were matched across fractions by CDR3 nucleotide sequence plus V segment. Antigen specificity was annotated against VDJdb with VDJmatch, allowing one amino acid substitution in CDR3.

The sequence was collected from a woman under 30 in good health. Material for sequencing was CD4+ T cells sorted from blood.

The nucleotide sequence is given as TGTGCCAGCAGTCCTGGGGGGAGGGTTCAGCCCCAGCATTTT. It encodes CASSPGGRVQPQHF. The receptor chain draws on TRBV12-3 or TRBV12-4 and TRBJ1-5; TRBD1 is perhaps the D gene, given 5 matching bases. The cysteine opens and the phenylalanine closes a CDR3 of 14 amino acids. The retained sequence is limited to the CDR3, 42 bases, with the frame set at the first base. Trimming takes 5 bases from V and 6 bases from J, and the germline ends sit 14 bases apart.